The TCR beta chain under discussion was sequenced for a study of cytomegalovirus exposure and HLA in healthy donors. Overall study findings and caveats: Altogether, 164 TCR beta chains were recorded as cytomegalovirus-associated. In vitro assays verified that a few CMV-associated chains recognized CMV antigens specifically.

V dropped 4 bases and J dropped 0 bases, with 16 bases sitting between them. This CDR3 comprises 16 residues. The germline CDR1 and CDR2 sequences are SEHNR and FQNEAQ (reference sequence). In the case of this clone: The antigen is not known.

Measured with immunoSEQ multiplex PCR; TCRdb has only the in-frame clones, and not every one. This repertoire shows about 120,000 clones, over 65% found once; its top ten account for 2% to 2.5%. The V call is TRBV7-9, the J call TRBJ2-7; TRBD1 might be the D (5 bases). Sequencing was done on a sample of PBMCs. The receptor comes from a young woman in good health and CMV-seronegative. The CDR3 DNA reads as TGTGCCAGCAGCTCTCACTTGGCAGGGTCCTCCTACGAGCAGTACTTC. Translating it yields CASSSHLAGSSYEQYF.